This is a list of T cell receptor beta chains from one sample in a study of CD8 T cells in ankylosing spondylitis. Via MiXCR, TCRdb re-called the 5' RACE reads, giving one row per CDR3 protein. This sample carries 250,000 to 350,000 distinct CDR3 sequences, 20% of them seen once, and the ten largest clones take roughly 7.4%. The sequenced material came from blood, either unsorted or a sorted T cell fraction (not recorded which). These receptors came from a male donor with ankylosing spondylitis or in good health (not recorded which). Each CDR3 is given with its conserved first and last residue. Fields, in order: clone size, J gene, V gene, D gene, CDR3 DNA, CDR3 protein. A D gene is named only where the DNA matches it firmly. Where a row states a size, it is once, few, many or the class of an expanded clone; other rows omit it.

clone_size: many; j_call: TRBJ1-1; v_call: TRBV5-1; d_call: .; cdr3_nt: TGCGCCAGCAGCTTGGCTACAGGGAGTCTGAACACTGAAGCTTTCTTT; cdr3_aa: CASSLATGSLNTEAFF
clone_size: .; j_call: TRBJ1-6; v_call: TRBV5-1; d_call: .; cdr3_nt: TGCGCCAGCAGCGTGGCGACAGTGGATAATTCACCCCTCCACTTT; cdr3_aa: CASSVATVDNSPLHF
clone_size: few; j_call: TRBJ1-5; v_call: TRBV20-1; d_call: .; cdr3_nt: TGCAGTGCCCCCAAAGGCACAAGCAATCAGCCCCAGCATTTT; cdr3_aa: CSAPKGTSNQPQHF
clone_size: .; j_call: TRBJ1-1; v_call: TRBV7-9; d_call: TRBD1; cdr3_nt: TGTGCCAGCAGCTCATCGGACAGGCTAAACACTGAAGCTTTCTTT; cdr3_aa: CASSSSDRLNTEAFF
clone_size: few; j_call: TRBJ2-3; v_call: TRBV27; d_call: TRBD2; cdr3_nt: TGTGCCAGCAGTTTCCAACTAGCGGGAGGTGGGGCAGATACGCAGTATTTT; cdr3_aa: CASSFQLAGGGADTQYF
clone_size: few; j_call: TRBJ1-4; v_call: TRBV6-5; d_call: TRBD1; cdr3_nt: TGTGCCAGCAGTTATCGACAGGGAAACGAAAAACTGTTTTTT; cdr3_aa: CASSYRQGNEKLFF
clone_size: .; j_call: TRBJ2-1; v_call: TRBV7-2; d_call: TRBD2; cdr3_nt: TGTGCCAGCAGCTCCCGGACTAGCGGGGAGCAGTTCTTC; cdr3_aa: CASSSRTSGEQFF
clone_size: many; j_call: TRBJ1-4; v_call: TRBV5-1; d_call: .; cdr3_nt: TGCGCCAGCAGCTTGGGAACAACTAATGAAAAACTGTTTTTT; cdr3_aa: CASSLGTTNEKLFF
clone_size: few; j_call: TRBJ2-3; v_call: TRBV5-1; d_call: .; cdr3_nt: TGCGCCAGCAGCCGTCACCCTCCTCCGACGGGGATCTTGCGGGGCTCAGGCACAGATACGCAGTATTTT; cdr3_aa: CASSRHPPPTGILRGSGTDTQYF
clone_size: .; j_call: TRBJ2-2; v_call: TRBV28; d_call: TRBD1; cdr3_nt: TGTGCCAGCAGTTTAATCCAGGGGGCTTGGGAGCTGTTTTTT; cdr3_aa: CASSLIQGAWELFF
clone_size: .; j_call: TRBJ2-1; v_call: TRBV12-3/TRBV12-4; d_call: TRBD1; cdr3_nt: TGTGCCAGCAGTTACAGGGGGAGTGAGCAGTTCTTC; cdr3_aa: CASSYRGSEQFF
clone_size: .; j_call: TRBJ1-4; v_call: TRBV5-1; d_call: TRBD1; cdr3_nt: TGCGCCAGCAGCTCCCGGGACAGGGGAAAAAAACTGTTTTTT; cdr3_aa: CASSSRDRGKKLFF
clone_size: .; j_call: TRBJ2-4; v_call: TRBV12-3/TRBV12-4; d_call: .; cdr3_nt: TGTACCAGCAGTTTAGGGCAGACAAACATTCAGTACTTC; cdr3_aa: CTSSLGQTNIQYF
clone_size: .; j_call: TRBJ1-4; v_call: TRBV27; d_call: .; cdr3_nt: TGTGCCAGCAGTTTAACAGGGACCCATGAAAAACTGTTTTTT; cdr3_aa: CASSLTGTHEKLFF
clone_size: .; j_call: TRBJ2-1; v_call: TRBV7-9; d_call: .; cdr3_nt: TGTGCCAGCAGTACCACAGGGAAAGGGTTCTACAATGAGCAGTTCTTC; cdr3_aa: CASSTTGKGFYNEQFF
clone_size: .; j_call: TRBJ1-5; v_call: TRBV12-3/TRBV12-4; d_call: .; cdr3_nt: TGTGCCAGCAGTGTACGGACGGCTTCCCAGCATTTT; cdr3_aa: CASSVRTASQHF
clone_size: .; j_call: TRBJ2-3; v_call: TRBV7-2; d_call: TRBD2; cdr3_nt: TGTGCCAGCAGCTTACGACTAGCGGCAGATACGCAGTATTTT; cdr3_aa: CASSLRLAADTQYF
clone_size: few; j_call: TRBJ2-1; v_call: TRBV2; d_call: TRBD1; cdr3_nt: TGTGCCAGCAGTGGGACAGGGGGATTAGGCAATGAGCAGTTCTTC; cdr3_aa: CASSGTGGLGNEQFF
clone_size: few; j_call: TRBJ2-5; v_call: TRBV29-1; d_call: .; cdr3_nt: TGCAGCGTTGAACGTGAACCCCAAGAGACCCAGTACTTC; cdr3_aa: CSVEREPQETQYF
clone_size: .; j_call: TRBJ1-5; v_call: TRBV24-1; d_call: .; cdr3_nt: TGTGCCACCAGTGCCATGCGGGGGGACCGGTATCAGCCCCAGCATTTT; cdr3_aa: CATSAMRGDRYQPQHF
clone_size: .; j_call: TRBJ2-5; v_call: TRBV28; d_call: TRBD2; cdr3_nt: TGTGCCAGCAGTCCCCGACTAGCTCGCCAAGAGACCCAGTACTTC; cdr3_aa: CASSPRLARQETQYF
clone_size: .; j_call: TRBJ1-2; v_call: TRBV20-1; d_call: .; cdr3_nt: TGCAGTGCTAGACCAGCAGGTGGGAGCTATGGCTACACCTTC; cdr3_aa: CSARPAGGSYGYTF
clone_size: many; j_call: TRBJ2-1; v_call: TRBV30; d_call: TRBD2; cdr3_nt: TGTGCCTGGAAGGGACTAGCGGACTGGCGGGAGCAGTTCTTC; cdr3_aa: CAWKGLADWREQFF
clone_size: .; j_call: TRBJ1-1; v_call: TRBV6-2/TRBV6-3; d_call: .; cdr3_nt: TGTGCCAGCAGGAACGCTGCCATGAACACTGAAGCTTTCTTT; cdr3_aa: CASRNAAMNTEAFF
clone_size: .; j_call: TRBJ2-1; v_call: TRBV27; d_call: .; cdr3_nt: TGTGCCAGCAGTTGGTCCAGCTCCTACAATGAGCAGTTCTTC; cdr3_aa: CASSWSSSYNEQFF
clone_size: .; j_call: TRBJ2-2; v_call: TRBV20-1; d_call: TRBD2; cdr3_nt: TGCAGTGCTAGTTCGTCTAGCGGGACTCACGGGGAGCTGTTTTTT; cdr3_aa: CSASSSSGTHGELFF
clone_size: .; j_call: TRBJ2-2; v_call: TRBV6-6; d_call: .; cdr3_nt: TGTGCCAGCAGTTCCTATCTGGGGGAGCTGTTTTTT; cdr3_aa: CASSSYLGELFF
clone_size: few; j_call: TRBJ1-3; v_call: TRBV10-3; d_call: .; cdr3_nt: TGTGCCATCAGCGCAACAGGACCGATTGGAAACACCATATATTTT; cdr3_aa: CAISATGPIGNTIYF
clone_size: .; j_call: TRBJ2-1; v_call: TRBV7-3; d_call: TRBD1; cdr3_nt: TGTGCCAGCAGCGGACAGGGTGGTCCTTACAATGAGCAGTTCTTC; cdr3_aa: CASSGQGGPYNEQFF